The 23 T cell receptor beta chains in this list originate from one sample, sequenced in a study of shared clonotypes between healthy human individuals. Assay used: immunoSEQ multiplex PCR; TCRdb lists only in-frame clones, some missing. The sample yields about 480,000 clones, 60% to 85% seen once. The source material was PBMCs. The receptors originated from a middle-aged woman in good health. Some clones in this sample may be carry-over from other donors' samples.

CDR3 protein: CASSLSWGQLNTIYF. The CDR3 DNA sequence: TGTGCCAGCAGTTTATCGTGGGGACAGCTAAACACCATATATTTT. V is TRBV27 and J is TRBJ1-3, with TRBD1 matching over 7 bases. After removal of 0 bases from V and 6 bases from J, the junction contained 5 bases not matched to a gene. Germline-derived CDR1 and CDR2 are MNHEY and SMNVEV (reference sequence). This CDR3 contains 15 residues.

Only one count was recorded for this clone. The chain is built from TRBV5-1 and TRBJ1-2; D might be TRBD1 (5 bases). The CDR3 is 15 amino acids. CDR1 and CDR2 (germline): SGHRS, YFSETQ. V lost 4 bases to trimming and J lost 4 bases, with 17 bases between them. The CDR3 DNA sequence: TGCGCCAGCAGCAGGTCAGGGACCGTCGGCTATGGCTACACCTTC. Its protein is CASSRSGTVGYGYTF.

The V and J genes are TRBV7-3 and TRBJ2-1, with no clear D. This CDR3 region has 13 residues. Trimming removed 0 bases at V and 9 bases at J, with 9 bases between. Germline V gives CDR1 SGHTA, CDR2 FQGTGA. CDR3 sequence (DNA): TGTGCCAGCAGCTTAACCGCCTGGGGTGAGCAGTTCTTC. It encodes CASSLTAWGEQFF.

The J gene is TRBJ2-3, the V gene TRBV5-1; a weak D match, TRBD2 (5 bases). V was trimmed by 4 bases and J by 1 base, leaving 16 bases between them. The CDR3 runs 16 residues. Per germline, CDR1 SGHRS and CDR2 YFSETQ. CDR3 coding DNA: TGCGCCAGCAGCCCCCAACTAGTTCGGGGCACAGATACGCAGTATTTT. Its protein is CASSPQLVRGTDTQYF.

V and J are TRBV6-5 and TRBJ1-2; 9 bases agree with TRBD1. Germline V lookup: CDR1 MNHEY, CDR2 SVGAGI. The CDR3 is 15 residues long. V lost 4 bases, J lost 7 bases, and 10 bases stayed unmatched. The CDR3, as DNA: TGTGCCAGCAGTTCTGCCGGGACAGGGCAGTTTGGCTACACCTTC. It yields the protein CASSSAGTGQFGYTF.

The DNA of the CDR3 is TGTGCCAGCAGCCCAGCGGGAGGTTGGAGTGAGCAGTTCTTC. Translation gives CASSPAGGWSEQFF. V is TRBV14 and J is TRBJ2-1; 9 nucleotides agree with TRBD2. The CDR3 is 14 amino acids. The V segment lost 4 bases and the J segment 9 bases; nucleotides outside the gene matches: 7. Germline lookup yields CDR1 SGHDN and CDR2 FVKESK.

This chain links TRBV7-3 with TRBJ2-5; 8 bases are shared with TRBD2. The ends lost 2 bases at V and 5 bases at J; junction bases unmatched: 7. The CDR3 has 15 amino acids. Germline V gives CDR1 SGHTA, CDR2 FQGTGA. CDR3 bases: TGTGCCAGCAGCTTAGCATCCGGGAGGGGCGAGACCCAGTACTTC. Amino acids: CASSLASGRGETQYF.

The chain joins TRBV19 to TRBJ2-1; TRBD2 matches at 11 bases. V trimming: 3 bases; J trimming: 8 bases; junction bases outside the gene matches: 6. This CDR3 has 15 residues. CDR1 and CDR2 from the germline V gene are LNHDA and SQIVND (reference sequence). The CDR3 sequence is CASSIFSGRAYEQFF. The CDR3, as DNA: TGTGCCAGTAGTATTTTTAGCGGGAGGGCCTATGAGCAGTTCTTC.

This rearrangement joins TRBV5-1 to TRBJ2-3; D could derive from TRBD1 or TRBD2 (5 bases each). The CDR3 loop spans 17 amino acids. V lost 0 bases, J lost 4 bases, and 18 bases lay in between. CDR1 and CDR2 (germline): SGHRS, YFSETQ. CDR3 nucleotide sequence: TGCGCCAGCAGCTTGGAGGTAGGGACCCCAGGAGCAGATACGCAGTATTTT. It translates to CASSLEVGTPGADTQYF. Drawing the rest from reference TRBV5-1 and TRBJ2-3, the complete variable domain is KAGVTQTPRYLIKTRGQQVTLSCSPISGHRSVSWYQQTPGQGLQFLFEYFSETQRNKGNFPGRFSGRQFSNSRSEMNVSTLELGDSALYLCASSLEVGTPGADTQYFGPGTRLTVL.

V usage is TRBV27 and J usage is TRBJ2-3, with a weak D call TRBD1 (6 bases). Between the trimmed V and J ends, which lost 6 bases and 4 bases, there was a span of 20 bases. The CDR3 has 16 residues. Germline V gives CDR1 MNHEY, CDR2 SMNVEV (reference sequence). CDR3 coding DNA: TGTGCCAGCAGCCCGAACAGGGTTGGTCCCCCAGATACGCAGTATTTT. Its protein is CASSPNRVGPPDTQYF.

The V and J genes are TRBV6-4 and TRBJ2-1; 9 nucleotides match TRBD2. The germline V gene encodes CDR1 MRHNA and CDR2 SNTAGT. The CDR3 is made up of 15 amino acids. J lost 7 bases, V lost 4 bases, and 8 bases had no gene match. Here the CDR3 reads CASSVEAGGVNEQFF. The CDR3 bases are TGTGCCAGCAGTGTAGAGGCGGGAGGGGTGAATGAGCAGTTCTTC.

This clone is categorized as medium-sized (0.01 to 0.1%). The J gene is TRBJ2-1, the V gene TRBV4-2, with 10 nucleotides matching TRBD2. With V trimmed by 1 base and J by 8 bases, 8 bases remained unmatched. The CDR3 contains 16 residues. Germline assignment: CDR1 LGHNA and CDR2 YNFKEQ. The CDR3 region is CASSQAASGSFHEQFF. In nucleotides, the CDR3 is TGTGCCAGCAGCCAAGCGGCTAGCGGGAGTTTCCATGAGCAGTTCTTC.

The chain uses TRBV6-1 and TRBJ2-7; a weak D match, TRBD1 (6 bases). This CDR3 comprises 16 residues. Trimming took 2 bases from V and 0 from J, leaving 14 bases between them. The germline CDR1 and CDR2 sequences are MNHNS and SASEGT. The CDR3 sequence: CASSESPRQVSYEQYF. CDR3 nucleotide sequence: TGTGCCAGCAGTGAAAGCCCACGACAGGTCTCCTACGAGCAGTACTTC.

The V gene is TRBV12-2, the J gene TRBJ1-1. TRBV12-2 is a pseudogene. The CDR3 extends over 16 amino acids. The DNA of the CDR3 is TGTGCAAGTCGCCTCAGGGCCCCGGAGAGGGACACTGAAGCTTTCTTT. This codes for CASRLRAPERDTEAFF.

The J gene is TRBJ1-2, the V gene TRBV6-6, with D possibly being TRBD1 (6 bases). Trimming stripped 5 bases from V and 6 bases from J, with 10 bases between. The CDR3 spans 12 residues. CDR1 MNHNY and CDR2 SVGAGI come from the germline V gene (reference sequence). For the CDR3, the DNA is TGTGCCAGCAGTAGACAGGTCGATGGCTACACCTTC. This codes for CASSRQVDGYTF.

The rearrangement uses TRBV19 and TRBJ2-7; 11 bases map to TRBD2. The CDR3 loop spans 17 amino acids. The germline gives CDR1 LNHDA, CDR2 SQIVND (reference sequence). V lost 4 bases and J lost 1; bases outside the gene matches: 9. Here the CDR3 reads CASSKYSGTSGSYEQYF. CDR3 nucleotides: TGTGCCAGTAGTAAATACTCCGGGACTAGCGGATCCTACGAGCAGTACTTC.

V and J are TRBV6-4 and TRBJ2-7; D gene ambiguous. This CDR3 has 18 residues. Germline loops: CDR1 MRHNA, CDR2 SNTAGT. V gave up 6 bases and J gave up 0 bases, with 24 bases separating them. In DNA form, the CDR3 reads TGTGCCAGCAGCGCCACCAGCCCGGCAAGCCATAACTCCTACGAGCAGTACTTC. Its protein product is CASSATSPASHNSYEQYF.

This clone was seen repeatedly, ten times or more. The chain joins TRBV27 to TRBJ2-1, with 9 bases fitting TRBD2. The CDR3 spans 16 residues. Trimming took 4 bases from V and 2 from J; bases not matched to a gene: 6. Per germline, CDR1 MNHEY and CDR2 SMNVEV (reference sequence). In DNA form, the CDR3 reads TGTGCCAGCAGTTCTAGCGGGGTGGATGCCTACAATGAGCAGTTCTTC. Translating gives CASSSSGVDAYNEQFF.

This rearrangement joins TRBV28 to TRBJ2-1, with 7 bases identical to TRBD1. CDR1 and CDR2 from the germline V gene are MDHEN and SYDVKM. This CDR3 comprises 17 residues. Trimming at V came to 0 bases and at J to 0 bases, leaving 5 bases not matched to a gene. CDR3 region: CASSLWGQPSSYNEQFF. CDR3 nucleotide sequence: TGTGCCAGCAGTTTATGGGGACAGCCCAGCTCCTACAATGAGCAGTTCTTC.

The chain is built from TRBV6-1 and TRBJ2-5; D is perhaps TRBD1 (5 bases). Germline V gives CDR1 MNHNS, CDR2 SASEGT. This CDR3 has 12 residues. Trimming stripped 7 bases from V and 5 bases from J, with 11 bases between. For the CDR3, the DNA is TGTGCCAGCAAAGAAGGGGCCGAGACCCAGTACTTC. As protein: CASKEGAETQYF.

The J gene is TRBJ2-7, the V gene TRBV11-2, with D unresolved. The ends were cut back, 5 bases at V and 1 base at J, with 6 bases in the middle. Germline CDR1 is SGHAT and CDR2 is FQNNGV. This CDR3 is built from 12 residues. The CDR3 reads CASSARSYEQYF. The DNA for the CDR3 is TGTGCCAGCAGCGCCAGGTCCTACGAGCAGTACTTC. The full variable domain, in which reference TRBV11-2 and TRBJ2-7 provide the parts outside the CDR3, is EAGVAQSPRYKIIEKRQSVAFWCNPISGHATLYWYQQILGQGPKLLIQFQNNGVVDDSQLPKDRFSAERLKGVDSTLKIQPAKLEDSAVYLCASSARSYEQYFGPGTRLTVT.

The chain links TRBV19 to TRBJ2-7; TRBD2 aligns across 11 bases. The ends lost 4 bases at V and 2 bases at J; junction bases unmatched: 4. The CDR3 is made up of 15 amino acids. Germline V gives CDR1 LNHDA, CDR2 SQIVND (reference sequence). CDR3 sequence reads: CASSTIAGGPYEQYF. DNA for the CDR3: TGTGCCAGTAGTACGATAGCGGGAGGGCCCTACGAGCAGTACTTC. Combining the CDR3 with reference TRBV19 and TRBJ2-7 gives the whole variable domain DGGITQSPKYLFRKEGQNVTLSCEQNLNHDAMYWYRQDPGQGLRLIYYSQIVNDFQKGDIAEGYSVSREKKESFPLTVTSAQKNPTAFYLCASSTIAGGPYEQYFGPGTRLTVT.

The CDR3 sequence: CASSKGDRVTTDTQYF. The CDR3 nucleotides are TGTGCCAGCAGCAAAGGAGACAGGGTCACCACAGATACGCAGTATTTT. The chain has TRBV21-1 and TRBJ2-3; the table's TRBD1 call for D was not verified on the DNA. TRBV21-1 is an annotated pseudogene. This CDR3 is 16 amino acids long.